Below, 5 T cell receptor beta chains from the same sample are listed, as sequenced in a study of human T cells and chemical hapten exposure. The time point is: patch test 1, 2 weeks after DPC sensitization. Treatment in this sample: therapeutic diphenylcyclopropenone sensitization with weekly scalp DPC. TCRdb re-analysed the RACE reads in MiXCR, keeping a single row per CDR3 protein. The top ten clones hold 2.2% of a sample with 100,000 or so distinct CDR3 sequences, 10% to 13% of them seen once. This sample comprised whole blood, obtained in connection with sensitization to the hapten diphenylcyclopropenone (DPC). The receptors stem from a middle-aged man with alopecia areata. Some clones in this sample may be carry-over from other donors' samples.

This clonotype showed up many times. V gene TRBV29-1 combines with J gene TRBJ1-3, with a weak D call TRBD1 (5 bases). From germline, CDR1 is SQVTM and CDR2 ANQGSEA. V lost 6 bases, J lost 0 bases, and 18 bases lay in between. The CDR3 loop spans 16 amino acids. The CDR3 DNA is TGCAGCGTGGGGGGGGTGGCAGGCGACTCTGGAAACACCATATATTTT. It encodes CSVGGVAGDSGNTIYF. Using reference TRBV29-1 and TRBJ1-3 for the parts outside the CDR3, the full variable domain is SAVISQKPSRDICQRGTSLTIQCQVDSQVTMMFWYRQQPGQSLTLIATANQGSEATYESGFVIDKFPISRPNLTFSTLTVSNMSPEDSSIYLCSVGGVAGDSGNTIYFGEGSWLTVV.

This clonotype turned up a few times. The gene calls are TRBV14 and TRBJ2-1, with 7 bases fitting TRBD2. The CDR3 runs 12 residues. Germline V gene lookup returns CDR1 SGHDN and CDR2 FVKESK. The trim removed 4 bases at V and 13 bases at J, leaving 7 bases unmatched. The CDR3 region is CASSLYGGRQFF. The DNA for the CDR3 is TGTGCCAGCAGCCTCTATGGCGGGAGACAGTTCTTC.

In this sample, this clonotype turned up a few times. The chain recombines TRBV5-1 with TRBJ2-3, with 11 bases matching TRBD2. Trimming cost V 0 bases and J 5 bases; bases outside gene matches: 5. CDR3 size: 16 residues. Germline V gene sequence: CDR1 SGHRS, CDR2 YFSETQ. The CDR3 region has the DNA TGCGCCAGCAGCTTGGTGGTAGCGGGAGGGATAGATACGCAGTATTTT. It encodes CASSLVVAGGIDTQYF.

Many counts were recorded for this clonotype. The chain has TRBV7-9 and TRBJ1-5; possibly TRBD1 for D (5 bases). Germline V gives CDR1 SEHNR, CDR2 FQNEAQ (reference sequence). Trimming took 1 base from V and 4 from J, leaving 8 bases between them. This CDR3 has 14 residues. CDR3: CASSLGGWNQPQHF. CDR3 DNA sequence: TGTGCCAGCAGCTTAGGGGGCTGGAATCAGCCCCAGCATTTT. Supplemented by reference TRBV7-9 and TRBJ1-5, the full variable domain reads DTGVSQNPRHKITKRGQNVTFRCDPISEHNRLYWYRQTLGQGPEFLTYFQNEAQLEKSRLLSDRFSAERPKGSFSTLEIQRTEQGDSAMYLCASSLGGWNQPQHFGDGTRLSIL.

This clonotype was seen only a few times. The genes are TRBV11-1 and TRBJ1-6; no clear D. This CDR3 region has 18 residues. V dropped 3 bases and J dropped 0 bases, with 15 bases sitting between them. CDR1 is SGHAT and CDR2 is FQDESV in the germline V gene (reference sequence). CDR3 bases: TGTGCCAGCAGCTTTTCGGTTGAAGGGAGCTCCTATAATTCACCCCTCCACTTT. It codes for CASSFSVEGSSYNSPLHF. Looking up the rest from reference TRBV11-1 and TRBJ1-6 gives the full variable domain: EAEVAQSPRYKITEKSQAVAFWCDPISGHATLYWYRQILGQGPELLVQFQDESVVDDSQLPKDRFSAERLKGVDSTLKIQPAELGDSAMYLCASSFSVEGSSYNSPLHFGNGTRLTVT.